This TCR beta chain was documented in a study of OX40 agonist ivuxolimab in advanced cancers. Profiled with immunoSEQ multiplex PCR; TCRdb holds only in-frame clones, not every one. The sample lists about 67,000 clones; roughly nine tenths were seen once. The CDR3 is 14 residues long. Germline CDR1 is MDHEN and CDR2 is SYDVKM. V shed 6 bases and J 10 bases; nucleotides not matched to a gene: 9. Material: CD4+ or CD8+ T cells sorted from blood, obtained in a trial of the OX40 agonist ivuxolimab. This sequence originates from an adult with an advanced solid tumor such as melanoma, head and neck, liver or kidney cancer. The chain is built from TRBV28 and TRBJ1-4; 9 bases are a match to TRBD1. The CDR3 loop reads CASSLGQGGGKLFF. CDR3 coding DNA: TGTGCCAGCAGCTTGGGACAGGGAGGCGGAAAACTGTTTTTT.